This T cell receptor beta chain was captured by sequencing in a study of STAT5B mutations in CD4+ large granular lymphocyte leukemia. Germline loops: CDR1 SGHTA, CDR2 FQGNSA. The CDR3 is 14 amino acids. The ends were cut back, 6 bases at V and 0 bases at J, with 9 bases in the middle. Clones were read by immunoSEQ multiplex PCR, and TCRdb kept only the in-frame ones, dropping some. Among some 23,000 clones, just under 75% were seen once, and the ten largest hold about 9.8%. Sequences were obtained from CD4+ T cells from blood buffy coats. The chain combines TRBV7-2 with TRBJ2-4; D is unclear. The TCR was taken from a human donor in good health. CDR3 sequence (DNA): TGTGCCAGCAGTCCACAGTTAGCCAAAAACATTCAGTACTTC. Its protein is CASSPQLAKNIQYF.